This T cell receptor (beta chain) was documented in a study of T cell responses to AZD1222 COVID-19 vaccine. In the study overall: Second-dose recipients at about 4 or about 12 weeks were treated as one pooled group.

This clone was recorded only once. As yet, its antigen is unknown. This same CDR3 is encoded by further DNA sequences in the sample. Study-wide points: Clonal diversity was possibly underestimated; the donors were predominantly white British and more often female. After the peak T cell response, and only then, were repertoires sampled. Baseline serostatus was positive in only six or seven AZD1222 recipients.

Repertoires were generated with immunoSEQ multiplex PCR, while TCRdb's copy carries only in-frame clones and drops some. The sample has some 120,000 clones; around 85% are singletons. The CDR3 sequence is 9 residues long. V was clipped by 4 bases and J by 8 bases, with 5 bases between them. Germline V gene sequence: CDR1 SQVTM, CDR2 ANQGSEA. The sequencing used peripheral blood, collected on day 0 of AZD1222 vaccination. The TCR was taken from an adult in good health. This rearrangement joins TRBV29-1 to TRBJ1-1; D gene uncertain. The CDR3 DNA is TGCAGCGTTGTGCCCGAAGCTTTCTTT. Translated, it gives CSVVPEAFF.